This T cell receptor (beta chain) is drawn from a study of Graves' ophthalmopathy and Graves' hyperthyroidism. This clonotype has at least ten counts. The ends were cut back, 2 bases at V and 6 bases at J, with 14 bases in the middle. The germline V gene has CDR1 SNHLY and CDR2 FYNNEI. The CDR3 extends over 15 amino acids. The authors amplified TCR beta CDR3 regions, and they did so from RNA transcripts for repertoire sequencing. An initial RT-PCR round employing HTBI primers preceded a second-round multiplex PCR. TCRdb processed the multiplex PCR reads anew with MiXCR; each CDR3 protein has one entry. The repertoire consists of about 550,000 distinct CDR3 sequences, with less than 45% occurring once and the leading ten covering about 4.2%.

Sample: peripheral blood or thyroid tissue (not recorded which). The chain joins TRBV2 to TRBJ1-5; D remains ambiguous. The TCR sequence derives from an adult man with Graves' hyperthyroidism. The CDR3 DNA sequence: TGTGCCAGCAGTGAAATTAAGGGTCGGGGTCAGCCCCAGCATTTT. This codes for CASSEIKGRGQPQHF.